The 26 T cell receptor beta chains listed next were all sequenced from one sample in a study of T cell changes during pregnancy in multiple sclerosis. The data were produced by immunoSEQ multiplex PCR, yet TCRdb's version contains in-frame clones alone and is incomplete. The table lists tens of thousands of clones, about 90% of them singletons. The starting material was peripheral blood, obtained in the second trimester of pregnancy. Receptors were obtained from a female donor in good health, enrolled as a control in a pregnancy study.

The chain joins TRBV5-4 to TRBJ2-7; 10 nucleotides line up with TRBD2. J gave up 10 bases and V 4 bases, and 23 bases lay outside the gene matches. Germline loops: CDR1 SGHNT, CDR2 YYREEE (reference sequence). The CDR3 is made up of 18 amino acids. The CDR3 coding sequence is TGTGCCAGCAGCAGGGGCCAGGGCGCGATCCGGACTAGCGGTTCACAGTACTTC. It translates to CASSRGQGAIRTSGSQYF.

DNA for the CDR3: TGTGCCAGCAGCTTCACTAGCGGGGGGCTCTACGAGCAGTACTTC. Translation gives CASSFTSGGLYEQYF. The rearrangement joins TRBV11-2 to TRBJ2-7; TRBD2 aligns across 12 bases. The CDR3 has 15 amino acids. The V gene's germline CDR1 is SGHAT and CDR2 FQNNGV. With 3 bases clipped from V and 3 bases from J, the junction kept 3 bases outside the gene matches.

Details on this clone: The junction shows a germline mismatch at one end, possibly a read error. The CDR3 sequence: CASSTNLAGGFPDF. The CDR3 coding sequence is TGTGCCAGCAGCACAAATCTAGCGGGAGGATTCCCAGACTTC. The rearrangement joins TRBV7-2 to TRBJ2-5, with TRBD2 matching over 11 bases. Germline loops: CDR1 SGHTA, CDR2 FQGNSA. This CDR3 contains 14 residues.

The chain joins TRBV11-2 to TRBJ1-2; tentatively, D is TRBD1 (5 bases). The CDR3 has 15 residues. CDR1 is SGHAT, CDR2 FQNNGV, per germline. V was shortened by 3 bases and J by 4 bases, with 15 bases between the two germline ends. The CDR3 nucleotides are TGTGCCAGCAGCTTTACGGACACGCGGATCTATGGCTACACCTTC. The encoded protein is CASSFTDTRIYGYTF.

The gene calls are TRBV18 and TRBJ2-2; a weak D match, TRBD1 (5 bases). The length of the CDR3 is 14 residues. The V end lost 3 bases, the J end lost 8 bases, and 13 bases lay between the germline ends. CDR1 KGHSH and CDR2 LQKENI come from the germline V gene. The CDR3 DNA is TGTGCCAGCTCACCGACAGCTTTTGGGGGGGAGCTGTTTTTT. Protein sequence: CASSPTAFGGELFF.

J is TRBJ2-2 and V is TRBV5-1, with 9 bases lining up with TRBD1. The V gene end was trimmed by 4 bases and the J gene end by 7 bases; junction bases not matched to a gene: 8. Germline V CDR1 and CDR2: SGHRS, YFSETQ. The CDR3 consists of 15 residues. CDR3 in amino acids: CASSPRDREDGELFF. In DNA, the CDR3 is TGCGCCAGCAGCCCCCGGGACAGGGAAGACGGGGAGCTGTTTTTT.

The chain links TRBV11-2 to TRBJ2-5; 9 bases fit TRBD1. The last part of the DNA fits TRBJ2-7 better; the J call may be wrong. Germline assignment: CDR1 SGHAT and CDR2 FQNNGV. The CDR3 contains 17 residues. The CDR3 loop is CASSPVNRGRKPYEQYF. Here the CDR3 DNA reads TGTGCCAGCAGCCCGGTGAACAGGGGGCGAAAACCCTACGAGCAGTACTTC.

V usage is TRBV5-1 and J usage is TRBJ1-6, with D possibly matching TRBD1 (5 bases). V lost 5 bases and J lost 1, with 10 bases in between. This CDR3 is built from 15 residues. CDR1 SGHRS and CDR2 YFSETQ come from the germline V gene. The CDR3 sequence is CASRSDTSYNSPLHF. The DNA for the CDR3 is TGCGCCAGCAGGTCGGACACATCCTATAATTCACCCCTCCACTTT.

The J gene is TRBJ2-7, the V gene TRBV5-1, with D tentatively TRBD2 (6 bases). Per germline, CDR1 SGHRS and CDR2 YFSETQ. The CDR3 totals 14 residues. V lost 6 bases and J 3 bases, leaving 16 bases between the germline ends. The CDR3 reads CASTMGGANYEQYF. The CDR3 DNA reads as TGCGCCAGCACCATGGGGGGTGCGAACTACGAGCAGTACTTC.

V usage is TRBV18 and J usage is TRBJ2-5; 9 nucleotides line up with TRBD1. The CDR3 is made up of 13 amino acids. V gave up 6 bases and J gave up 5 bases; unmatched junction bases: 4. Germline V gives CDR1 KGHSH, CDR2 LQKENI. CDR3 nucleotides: TGTGCCAGCTCTACAGGGGGCGGTGAGACCCAGTACTTC. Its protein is CASSTGGGETQYF.

The CDR3 loop is CATSRDKGWGTQYF. The DNA of the CDR3 is TGTGCCACCAGCAGAGATAAGGGGTGGGGGACCCAGTACTTC. This sequence joins TRBV15 and TRBJ2-5, with D perhaps matching TRBD1 (5 bases). CDR1 is LNHNV and CDR2 is YYDKDF in the germline V gene (reference sequence). V lost 0 bases and J 7 bases, leaving 12 bases between the germline ends. CDR3 length equals 14 residues. Looking up the rest from reference TRBV15 and TRBJ2-5 gives the full variable domain: DAMVIQNPRYQVTQFGKPVTLSCSQTLNHNVMYWYQQKSSQAPKLLFHYYDKDFNNEADTPDNFQSRRPNTSFCFLDIRSPGLGDTAMYLCATSRDKGWGTQYFGPGTRLLVL.

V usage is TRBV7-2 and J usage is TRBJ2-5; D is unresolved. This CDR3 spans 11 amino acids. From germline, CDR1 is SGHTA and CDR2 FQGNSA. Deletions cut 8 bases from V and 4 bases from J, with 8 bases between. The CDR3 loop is CASARSETQYF. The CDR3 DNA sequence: TGTGCCAGCGCGAGGTCAGAGACCCAGTACTTC.

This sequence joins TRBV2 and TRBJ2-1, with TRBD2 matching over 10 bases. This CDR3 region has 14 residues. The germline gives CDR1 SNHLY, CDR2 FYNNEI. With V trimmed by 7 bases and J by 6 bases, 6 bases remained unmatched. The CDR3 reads CASTGLAILNEQFF. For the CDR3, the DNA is TGTGCCAGCACGGGACTAGCGATCCTCAATGAGCAGTTCTTC.

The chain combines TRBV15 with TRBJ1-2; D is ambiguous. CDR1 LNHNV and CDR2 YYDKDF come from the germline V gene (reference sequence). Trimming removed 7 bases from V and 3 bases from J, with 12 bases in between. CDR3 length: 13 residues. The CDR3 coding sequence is TGTGCCACCAAACTGGCAGAGGACTATGGCTACACCTTC. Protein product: CATKLAEDYGYTF.

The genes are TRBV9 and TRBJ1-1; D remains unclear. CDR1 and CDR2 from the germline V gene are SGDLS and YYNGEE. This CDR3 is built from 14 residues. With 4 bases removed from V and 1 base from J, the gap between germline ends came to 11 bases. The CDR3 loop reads CASSPGGQNTEAFF. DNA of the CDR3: TGTGCCAGCAGCCCCGGAGGCCAGAACACTGAAGCTTTCTTT.

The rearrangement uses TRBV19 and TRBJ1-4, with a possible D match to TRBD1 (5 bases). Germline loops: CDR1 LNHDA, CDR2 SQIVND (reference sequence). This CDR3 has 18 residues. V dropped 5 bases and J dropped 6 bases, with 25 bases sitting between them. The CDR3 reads CASSQVPFQAAGDEKLFF. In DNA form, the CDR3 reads TGTGCCAGTAGTCAAGTCCCATTCCAGGCCGCGGGGGATGAAAAACTGTTTTTT.

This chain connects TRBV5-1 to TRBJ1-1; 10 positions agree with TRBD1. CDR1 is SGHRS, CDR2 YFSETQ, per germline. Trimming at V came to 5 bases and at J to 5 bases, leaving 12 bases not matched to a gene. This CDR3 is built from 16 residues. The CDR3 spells CASRMGRQGAGTEAFF. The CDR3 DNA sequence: TGCGCCAGCAGAATGGGGAGACAGGGGGCTGGTACTGAAGCTTTCTTT. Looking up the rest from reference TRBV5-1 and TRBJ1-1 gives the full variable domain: KAGVTQTPRYLIKTRGQQVTLSCSPISGHRSVSWYQQTPGQGLQFLFEYFSETQRNKGNFPGRFSGRQFSNSRSEMNVSTLELGDSALYLCASRMGRQGAGTEAFFGQGTRLTVV.

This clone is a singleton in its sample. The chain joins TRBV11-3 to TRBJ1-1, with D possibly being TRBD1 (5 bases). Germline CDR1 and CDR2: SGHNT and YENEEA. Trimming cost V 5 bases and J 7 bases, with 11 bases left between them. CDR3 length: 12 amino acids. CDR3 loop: CASSPGGGEAFF. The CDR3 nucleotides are TGTGCCAGCAGCCCGGGGGGGGGTGAAGCTTTCTTT.

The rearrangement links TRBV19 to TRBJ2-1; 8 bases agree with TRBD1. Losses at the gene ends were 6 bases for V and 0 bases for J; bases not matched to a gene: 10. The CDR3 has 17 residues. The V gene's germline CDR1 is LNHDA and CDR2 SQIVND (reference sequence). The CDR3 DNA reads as TGTGCCAGTAGATCAGGGGGCCCGATCAGCTCCTACAATGAGCAGTTCTTC. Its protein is CASRSGGPISSYNEQFF.

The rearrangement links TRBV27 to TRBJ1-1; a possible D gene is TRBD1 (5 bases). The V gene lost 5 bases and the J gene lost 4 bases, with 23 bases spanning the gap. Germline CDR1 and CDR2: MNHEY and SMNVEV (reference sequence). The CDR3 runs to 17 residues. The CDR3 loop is CASSNQDKLFQSTEAFF. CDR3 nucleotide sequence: TGTGCCAGCAGTAACCAGGACAAGCTATTTCAGAGCACTGAAGCTTTCTTT.

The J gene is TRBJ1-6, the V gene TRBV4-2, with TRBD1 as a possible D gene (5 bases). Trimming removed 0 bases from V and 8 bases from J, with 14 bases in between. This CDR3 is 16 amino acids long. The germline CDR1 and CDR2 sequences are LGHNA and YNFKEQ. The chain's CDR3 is CASSQDWDSRDSPLHF. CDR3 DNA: TGTGCCAGCAGCCAAGATTGGGACTCACGGGATTCACCCCTCCACTTT.

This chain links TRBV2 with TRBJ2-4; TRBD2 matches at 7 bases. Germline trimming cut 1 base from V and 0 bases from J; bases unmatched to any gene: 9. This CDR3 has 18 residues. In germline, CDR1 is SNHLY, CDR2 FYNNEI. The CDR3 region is CASSEGLARQLAKNIQYF. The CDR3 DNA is TGTGCCAGCAGTGAAGGACTAGCTCGTCAATTAGCCAAAAACATTCAGTACTTC.

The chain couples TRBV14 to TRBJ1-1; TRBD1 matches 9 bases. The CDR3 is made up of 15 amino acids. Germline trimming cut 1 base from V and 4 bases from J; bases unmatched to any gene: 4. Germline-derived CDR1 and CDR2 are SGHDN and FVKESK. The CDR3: CASSQVETGGTEAFF. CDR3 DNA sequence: TGTGCCAGCAGCCAAGTTGAGACAGGGGGCACTGAAGCTTTCTTT.

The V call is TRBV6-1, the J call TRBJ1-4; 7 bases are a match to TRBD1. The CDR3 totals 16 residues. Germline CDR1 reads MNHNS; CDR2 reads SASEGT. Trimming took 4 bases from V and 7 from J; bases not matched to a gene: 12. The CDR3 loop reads CASSAYPTGTGEKLFF. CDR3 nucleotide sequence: TGTGCCAGCAGTGCTTACCCGACAGGGACGGGTGAAAAACTGTTTTTT.

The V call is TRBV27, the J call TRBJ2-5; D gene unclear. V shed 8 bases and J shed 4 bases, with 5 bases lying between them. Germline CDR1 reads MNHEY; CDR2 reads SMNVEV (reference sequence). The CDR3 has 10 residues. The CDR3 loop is CASGRETQYF. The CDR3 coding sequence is TGTGCCAGCGGCCGAGAGACCCAGTACTTC.

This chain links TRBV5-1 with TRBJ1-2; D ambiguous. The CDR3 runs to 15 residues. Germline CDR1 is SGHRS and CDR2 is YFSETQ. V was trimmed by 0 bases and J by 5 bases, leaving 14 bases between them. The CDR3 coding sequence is TGCGCCAGCAGCTTGGTCCCCGGACTGGCTTATGGCTACACCTTC. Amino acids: CASSLVPGLAYGYTF.